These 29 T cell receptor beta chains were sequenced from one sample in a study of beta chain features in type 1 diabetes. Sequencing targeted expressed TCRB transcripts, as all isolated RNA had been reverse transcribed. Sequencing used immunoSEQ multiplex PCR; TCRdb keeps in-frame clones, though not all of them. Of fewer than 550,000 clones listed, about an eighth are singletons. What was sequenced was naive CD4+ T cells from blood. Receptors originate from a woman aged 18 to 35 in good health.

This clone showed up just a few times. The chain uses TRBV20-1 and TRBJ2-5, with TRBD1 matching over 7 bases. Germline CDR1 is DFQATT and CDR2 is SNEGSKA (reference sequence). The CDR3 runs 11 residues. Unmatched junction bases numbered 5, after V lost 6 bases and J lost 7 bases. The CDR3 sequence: CSATGVGTQYF. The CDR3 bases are TGCAGTGCCACAGGGGTTGGGACCCAGTACTTC.

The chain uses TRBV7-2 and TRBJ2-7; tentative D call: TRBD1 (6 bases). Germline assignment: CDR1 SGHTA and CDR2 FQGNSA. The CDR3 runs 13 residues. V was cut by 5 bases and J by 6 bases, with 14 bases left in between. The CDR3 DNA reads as TGTGCCAGCAGCGCGAAACAGGGAACCGAGCAGTACTTC. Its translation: CASSAKQGTEQYF.

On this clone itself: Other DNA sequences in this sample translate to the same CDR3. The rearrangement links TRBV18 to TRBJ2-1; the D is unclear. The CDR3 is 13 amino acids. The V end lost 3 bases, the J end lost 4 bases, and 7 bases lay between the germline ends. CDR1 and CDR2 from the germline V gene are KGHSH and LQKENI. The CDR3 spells CASSPGQYNEQFF. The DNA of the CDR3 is TGTGCCAGCTCACCGGGCCAATACAATGAGCAGTTCTTC. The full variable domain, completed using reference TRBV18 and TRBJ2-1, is NAGVMQNPRHLVRRRGQEARLRCSPMKGHSHVYWYRQLPEEGLKFMVYLQKENIIDESGMPKERFSAEFPKEGPSILRIQQVVRGDSAAYFCASSPGQYNEQFFGPGTRLTVL.

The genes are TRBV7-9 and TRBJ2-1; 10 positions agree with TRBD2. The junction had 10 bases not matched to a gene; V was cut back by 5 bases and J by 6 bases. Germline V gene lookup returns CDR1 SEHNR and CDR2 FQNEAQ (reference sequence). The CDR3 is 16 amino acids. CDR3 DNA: TGTGCCAGCAGCCTCTGGACTAGCGGCGCTGGCAATGAGCAGTTCTTC. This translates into CASSLWTSGAGNEQFF.

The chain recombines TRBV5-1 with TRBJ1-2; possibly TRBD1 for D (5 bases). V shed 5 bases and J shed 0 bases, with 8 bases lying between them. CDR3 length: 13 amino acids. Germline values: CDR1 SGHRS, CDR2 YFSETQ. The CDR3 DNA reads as TGCGCCAGCAGTAGGGACCCTAACTATGGCTACACCTTC. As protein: CASSRDPNYGYTF.

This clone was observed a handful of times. CDR3 sequence: CASSLAPTEAFF. CDR3 DNA: TGTGCCAGCAGCTTAGCCCCGACTGAAGCTTTCTTT. The V gene is TRBV7-2, the J gene TRBJ1-1, with no clear D. The ends were cut back, 0 bases at V and 5 bases at J, with 4 bases in the middle. The CDR3 is 12 residues long. Germline CDR1 reads SGHTA; CDR2 reads FQGNSA.

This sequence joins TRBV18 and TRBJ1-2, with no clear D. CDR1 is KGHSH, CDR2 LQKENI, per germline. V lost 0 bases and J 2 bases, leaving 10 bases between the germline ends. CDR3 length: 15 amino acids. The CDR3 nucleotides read TGTGCCAGCTCACCACCCAGCGGGATAAACTATGGCTACACCTTC. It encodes CASSPPSGINYGYTF.

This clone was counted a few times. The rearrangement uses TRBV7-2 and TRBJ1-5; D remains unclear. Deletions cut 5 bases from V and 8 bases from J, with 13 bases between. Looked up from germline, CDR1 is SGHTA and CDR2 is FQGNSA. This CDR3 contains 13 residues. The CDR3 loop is CASSTRRSEPQHF. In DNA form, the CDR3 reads TGTGCCAGCAGCACCCGACGGAGTGAGCCCCAGCATTTT.

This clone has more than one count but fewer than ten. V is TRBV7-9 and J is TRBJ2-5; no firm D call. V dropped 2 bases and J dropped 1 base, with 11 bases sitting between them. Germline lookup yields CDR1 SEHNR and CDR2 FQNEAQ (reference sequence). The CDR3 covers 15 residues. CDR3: CASSLSRDFQETQYF. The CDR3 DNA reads TGTGCCAGCAGCTTAAGCCGAGACTTCCAAGAGACCCAGTACTTC.

CDR3 nucleotide sequence: TGTGCCACCAGCAGAGATGGCATCCAAGAGACCCAGTACTTC. Translated: CATSRDGIQETQYF. The chain employs TRBV15 and TRBJ2-5; the D is unclear. The CDR3 is 14 amino acids. Germline assignment: CDR1 LNHNV and CDR2 YYDKDF (reference sequence). Trimming took off 0 bases at V and 1 base at J, with 6 bases between the two ends.

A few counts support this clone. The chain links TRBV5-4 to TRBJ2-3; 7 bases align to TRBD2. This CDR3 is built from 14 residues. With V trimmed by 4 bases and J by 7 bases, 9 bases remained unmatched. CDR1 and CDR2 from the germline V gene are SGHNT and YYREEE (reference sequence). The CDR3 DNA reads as TGTGCCAGCAGCCCCGAGACTAGCCGAAATACGCAGTATTTT. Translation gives CASSPETSRNTQYF. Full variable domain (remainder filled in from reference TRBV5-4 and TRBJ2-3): ETGVTQSPTHLIKTRGQQVTLRCSSQSGHNTVSWYQQALGQGPQFIFQYYREEENGRGNFPPRFSGLQFPNYSSELNVNALELDDSALYLCASSPETSRNTQYFGPGTRLTVL.

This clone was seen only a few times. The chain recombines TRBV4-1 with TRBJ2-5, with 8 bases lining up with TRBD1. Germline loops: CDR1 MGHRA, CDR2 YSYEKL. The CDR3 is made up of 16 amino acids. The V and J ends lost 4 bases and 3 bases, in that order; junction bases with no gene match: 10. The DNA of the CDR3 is TGCGCCAGCAGCCGGGGGACAGGAAGGTATGAAGAGACCCAGTACTTC. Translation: CASSRGTGRYEETQYF.

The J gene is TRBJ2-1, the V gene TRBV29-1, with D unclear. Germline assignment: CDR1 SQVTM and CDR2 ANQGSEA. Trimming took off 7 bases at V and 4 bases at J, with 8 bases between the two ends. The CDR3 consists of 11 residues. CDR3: CSASWYNEQFF. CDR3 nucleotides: TGCAGCGCCTCCTGGTACAATGAGCAGTTCTTC.

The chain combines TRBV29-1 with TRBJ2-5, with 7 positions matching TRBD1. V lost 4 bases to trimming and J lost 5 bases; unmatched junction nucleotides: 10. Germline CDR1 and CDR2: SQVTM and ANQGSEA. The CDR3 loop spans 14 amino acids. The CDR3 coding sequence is TGCAGCGTTGGATCGAGGGGGCGCCGGGAGACCCAGTACTTC. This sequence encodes CSVGSRGRRETQYF.

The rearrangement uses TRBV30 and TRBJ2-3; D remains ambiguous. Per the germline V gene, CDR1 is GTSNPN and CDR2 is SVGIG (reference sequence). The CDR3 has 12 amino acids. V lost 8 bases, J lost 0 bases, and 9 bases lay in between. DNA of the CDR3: TGTGCCACGGAGACTAGCACAGATACGCAGTATTTT. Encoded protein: CATETSTDTQYF.

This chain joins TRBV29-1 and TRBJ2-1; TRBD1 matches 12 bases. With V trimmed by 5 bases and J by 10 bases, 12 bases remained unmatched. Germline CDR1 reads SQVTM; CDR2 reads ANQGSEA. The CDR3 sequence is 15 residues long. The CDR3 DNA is TGCAGCGTTAAACACCGGGACAGGGGGCCTCGGGAGCAGTTCTTC. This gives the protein CSVKHRDRGPREQFF.

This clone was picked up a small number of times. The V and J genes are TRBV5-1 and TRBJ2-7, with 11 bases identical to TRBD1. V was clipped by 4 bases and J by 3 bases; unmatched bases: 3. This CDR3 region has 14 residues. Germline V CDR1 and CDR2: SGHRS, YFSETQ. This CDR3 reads CASSPGTGGYEQYV. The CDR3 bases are TGCGCCAGCAGCCCCGGGACAGGGGGCTACGAGCAGTACGTC.

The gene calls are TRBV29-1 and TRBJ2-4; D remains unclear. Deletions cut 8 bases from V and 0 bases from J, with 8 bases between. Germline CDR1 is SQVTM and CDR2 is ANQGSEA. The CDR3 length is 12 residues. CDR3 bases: TGCAGCATGAGGTTAGCCAAAAACATTCAGTACTTC. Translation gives CSMRLAKNIQYF.

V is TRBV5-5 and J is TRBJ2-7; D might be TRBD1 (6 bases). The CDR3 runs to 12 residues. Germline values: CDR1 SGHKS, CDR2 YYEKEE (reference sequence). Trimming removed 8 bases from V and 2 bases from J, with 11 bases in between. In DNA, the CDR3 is TGTGCCAGAAGGACAGCTACCTACGAGCAGTACGTC. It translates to CARRTATYEQYV.

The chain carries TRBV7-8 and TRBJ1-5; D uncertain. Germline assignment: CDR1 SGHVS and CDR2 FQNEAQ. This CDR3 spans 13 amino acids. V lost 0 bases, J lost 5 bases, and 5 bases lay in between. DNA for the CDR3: TGTGCCAGCAGCTTAGCGGCGGATCAGCCCCAGCATTTT. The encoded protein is CASSLAADQPQHF.

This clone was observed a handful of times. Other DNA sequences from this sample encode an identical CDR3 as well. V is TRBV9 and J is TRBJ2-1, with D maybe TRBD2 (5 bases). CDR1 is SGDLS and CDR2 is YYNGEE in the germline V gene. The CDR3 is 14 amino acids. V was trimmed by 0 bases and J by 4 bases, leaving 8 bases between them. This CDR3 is CASSVGSGYNEQFF. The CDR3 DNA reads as TGTGCCAGCAGCGTAGGAAGCGGATACAATGAGCAGTTCTTC.

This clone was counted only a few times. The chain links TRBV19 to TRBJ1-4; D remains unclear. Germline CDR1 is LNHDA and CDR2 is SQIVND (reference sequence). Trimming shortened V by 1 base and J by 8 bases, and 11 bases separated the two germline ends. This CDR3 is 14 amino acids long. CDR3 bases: TGTGCCAGTAGTATAGCAGGACCTCGCGAAAAACTGTTTTTT. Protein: CASSIAGPREKLFF.

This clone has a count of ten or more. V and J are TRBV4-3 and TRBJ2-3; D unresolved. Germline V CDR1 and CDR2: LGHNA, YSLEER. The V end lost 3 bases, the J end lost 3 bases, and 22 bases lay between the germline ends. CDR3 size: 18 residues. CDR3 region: CASSQRVMSSTSTDTQYF. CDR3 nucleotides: TGCGCCAGCAGCCAGAGAGTGATGAGCAGTACTTCAACAGATACGCAGTATTTT.

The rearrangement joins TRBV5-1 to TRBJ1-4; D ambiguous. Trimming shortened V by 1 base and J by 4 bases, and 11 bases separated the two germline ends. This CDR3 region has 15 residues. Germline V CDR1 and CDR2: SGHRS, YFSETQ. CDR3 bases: TGCGCCAGCAGCTTGATGGCAGTGGATAATGAAAAACTGTTTTTT. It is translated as CASSLMAVDNEKLFF.

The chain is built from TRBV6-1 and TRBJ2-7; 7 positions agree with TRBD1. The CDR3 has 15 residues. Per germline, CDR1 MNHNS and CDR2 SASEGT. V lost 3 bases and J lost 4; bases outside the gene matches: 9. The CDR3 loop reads CASSDREGGPYEQYV. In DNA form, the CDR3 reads TGTGCCAGCAGTGACAGGGAAGGGGGCCCTTACGAGCAGTACGTC.

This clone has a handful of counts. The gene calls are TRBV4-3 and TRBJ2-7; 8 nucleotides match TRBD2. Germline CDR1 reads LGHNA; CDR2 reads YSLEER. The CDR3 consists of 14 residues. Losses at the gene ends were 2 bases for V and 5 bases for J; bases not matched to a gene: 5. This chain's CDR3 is CASSQLTAGDEQYF. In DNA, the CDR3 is TGCGCCAGCAGCCAATTAACAGCGGGGGACGAGCAGTACTTC.

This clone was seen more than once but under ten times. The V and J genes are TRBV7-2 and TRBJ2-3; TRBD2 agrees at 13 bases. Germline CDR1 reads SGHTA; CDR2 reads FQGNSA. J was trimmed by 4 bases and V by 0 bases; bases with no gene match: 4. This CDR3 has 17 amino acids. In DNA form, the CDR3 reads TGTGCCAGCAGCTTAGCCCTACTAGCGGGGGGGTCAGATACGCAGTATTTT. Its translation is CASSLALLAGGSDTQYF.

The CDR3 protein is CASSQLRHVEGYTF. DNA for the CDR3: TGTGCCAGCAGCCAACTTAGACATGTGGAAGGCTACACCTTC. This sequence joins TRBV14 and TRBJ1-2; no definite D call. The length of the CDR3 is 14 residues. With 2 bases removed from V and 8 bases from J, the gap between germline ends came to 15 bases. CDR1 SGHDN and CDR2 FVKESK come from the germline V gene.

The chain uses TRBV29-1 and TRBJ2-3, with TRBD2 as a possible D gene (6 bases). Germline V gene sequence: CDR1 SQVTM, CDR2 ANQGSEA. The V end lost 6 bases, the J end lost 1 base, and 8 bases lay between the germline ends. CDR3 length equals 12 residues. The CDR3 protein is CSVKRGTDTQYF. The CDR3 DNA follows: TGCAGCGTAAAGCGGGGCACAGATACGCAGTATTTT.